The clone carrying this T cell receptor beta chain was detected only a few times. This sample was taken from a study of blood T cell repertoires in COVID-19. Study background: Material from acute and convalescent COVID-19 was sourced from the United States, Italy and Spain. The analysed material was cDNA or gDNA that came from T cells, B-cell-depleted T cells, or PBMCs.

Germline values: CDR1 SGHTA, CDR2 FQGNSA. J lost 10 bases, V lost 5 bases, and 13 bases had no gene match. The CDR3 is made up of 16 amino acids. Per the authors' pipeline: Counts of nucleated cells, estimated from reference gene primer amplification, were obtained. This table comes from immunoSEQ multiplex PCR, and its TCRdb copy is limited to in-frame clones, with some not included. That table furnishes V, J and clone size, whereas the DNA furnished D and trimming. The sample holds a few hundred thousand clones; 88% are singletons and the top ten take approximately 4%. Sequencing was carried out using peripheral blood. The chain joins TRBV7-2 to TRBJ1-6; the match to TRBD1 covers 8 bases. This clonotype originated in a woman aged 45-59 years with active or convalescent COVID-19. CDR3 DNA sequence: TGTGCCAGCAGCCTCTTAATCTCAGGGGGCCAATCACCCCTCCACTTT. Translated: CASSLLISGGQSPLHF.